The clone carrying this TCR beta chain was seen only a few times. What it recognizes is unknown. This sample is part of a study of shared clonotypes between healthy human individuals. Looking at the study overall: Contributing individuals were a couple of females and three males aged 18 to 49. General study points: A handful of donors showed sharing of approximately 5% of naive CD4 clonotypes.

Germline V CDR1 and CDR2: MNHEY, SVGAGI. Trimming took 2 bases from V and 0 from J; bases not matched to a gene: 2. This CDR3 is built from 16 residues. In the original workflow: Filtering differed, since immunoSEQ gave only junction sequences and no quality scores. Profiling relied on immunoSEQ multiplex PCR, and the TCRdb table lists in-frame clones only, not all of them. The V and J calls and the clone size are those of that table, but D and trimming were determined from the DNA. The sample holds 2 million to 2.5 million clones, about 92% seen once. This chain connects TRBV6-5 to TRBJ1-3; TRBD1 aligns across 9 bases. Material: naive CD4+ T cells from PBMCs. Subset: CD45RA+ positively selected. The TCR sequence derives from a man between 18 and 29 years old in good health. Some clones in this sample may be carry-over from other donors' samples. CDR3 protein: CASSYGTGSSGNTIYF. The CDR3 DNA reads as TGTGCCAGCAGTTACGGGACAGGGAGCTCTGGAAACACCATATATTTT.